These T cell receptor beta chains were read from a single sample in a study of regulatory T cells in long-lasting Graves disease. TCRdb re-analysed the multiplex PCR reads in MiXCR, keeping a single row per CDR3 protein. The table records 300,000 to 400,000 distinct CDR3 sequences, 15% to 20% of them present only once. This same sample was also part of a study on T cells in Graves' hyperthyroidism and ophthalmopathy.

The input for sequencing was peripheral blood mononuclear cells (PBMCs), taken at new diagnosis, from a patient treated with antithyroid drugs. Every receptor here comes from a man aged 35 to 55 with Graves disease. Each CDR3 is given with its conserved first and last residue.

V gene: TRBV11-2
J gene: TRBJ2-7
CDR3 protein: CASSLTGPGRFEQYF

V gene: TRBV30
J gene: TRBJ2-7
CDR3 protein: CAWSTGGQSYYEQYF

V gene: TRBV6-1
J gene: TRBJ2-1
CDR3 protein: CASSEVYGEQFF

V gene: TRBV5-5
J gene: TRBJ1-1
CDR3 protein: CASSFQGKNTEAFF

V gene: TRBV6-2/TRBV6-3
J gene: TRBJ2-5
CDR3 protein: CASSWGLAQRETQYF

V gene: TRBV28
J gene: TRBJ2-5
CDR3 protein: CASSLLGRPETQYF

V gene: TRBV29-1
J gene: TRBJ2-5
CDR3 protein: CSVEGAYQETQYF

V gene: TRBV12-3/TRBV12-4
J gene: TRBJ2-3
CDR3 protein: CASRFSGGGTDTQYF

V gene: TRBV15
J gene: TRBJ2-4
CDR3 protein: CATSRDRGGPKNIQYF

V gene: TRBV20-1
J gene: TRBJ2-3
CDR3 protein: CSARVAGQEDTQYF

V gene: TRBV12-3/TRBV12-4
J gene: TRBJ2-1
CDR3 protein: CASSFRTEQFF

V gene: TRBV18
J gene: TRBJ1-1
CDR3 protein: CASSPSTGEGTEAFF

V gene: TRBV5-6
J gene: TRBJ2-7
CDR3 protein: CASSFFSPARGDYEQYF

V gene: TRBV6-2/TRBV6-3
J gene: TRBJ2-7
CDR3 protein: CASTWGYEQYF

V gene: TRBV20-1
J gene: TRBJ1-1
CDR3 protein: CSARMVGAGEAFF

V gene: TRBV2
J gene: TRBJ1-5
CDR3 protein: CASRGGASNSNQPQHF

V gene: TRBV20-1
J gene: TRBJ1-5
CDR3 protein: CSAGRRGRSNQPQHF

V gene: TRBV7-3
J gene: TRBJ2-1
CDR3 protein: CASSLNRLAGGPNEQFF

V gene: TRBV30
J gene: TRBJ2-7
CDR3 protein: CAWSRDRGTEQYF

V gene: TRBV14
J gene: TRBJ1-1
CDR3 protein: CASSQRQTNTEAFF

V gene: TRBV28
J gene: TRBJ2-7
CDR3 protein: CASRERGSDYEQYF

V gene: TRBV6-1
J gene: TRBJ1-1
CDR3 protein: CASTLAYGQPNTEAFF

V gene: TRBV6-1
J gene: TRBJ1-2
CDR3 protein: CASSDPRDRGYGYTF

V gene: TRBV9
J gene: TRBJ1-1
CDR3 protein: CASSVMYGTGRGTEAFF

V gene: TRBV6-2/TRBV6-3
J gene: TRBJ1-5
CDR3 protein: CASSGGGAYSNQPQHF

V gene: TRBV7-3
J gene: TRBJ2-3
CDR3 protein: CASSPPRALALIF

V gene: TRBV20-1
J gene: TRBJ2-1
CDR3 protein: CSARTGTSGGNEQFF

V gene: TRBV11-2
J gene: TRBJ2-7
CDR3 protein: CASRSPGQASYEQYF

V gene: TRBV5-4
J gene: TRBJ2-7
CDR3 protein: CASSSRVGPYEQYF

V gene: TRBV7-3
J gene: TRBJ2-3
CDR3 protein: CASSLGGGASTDTQYF

V gene: TRBV9
J gene: TRBJ1-2
CDR3 protein: CASSFRDGYNYGYTF

V gene: TRBV10-3
J gene: TRBJ2-3
CDR3 protein: CAISGTVKYTDTQYF

V gene: TRBV24-1
J gene: TRBJ2-7
CDR3 protein: CATSDGRHYEQYF

V gene: TRBV20-1
J gene: TRBJ2-3
CDR3 protein: CSGVAGGHTDTQYF

V gene: TRBV12-3/TRBV12-4
J gene: TRBJ2-3
CDR3 protein: CASSPNRGNRRDTQYF

V gene: TRBV12-5
J gene: TRBJ2-1
CDR3 protein: CASGLGQGDYNEQFF

V gene: TRBV5-5
J gene: TRBJ2-7
CDR3 protein: CASSLVSLAGTYYEQYF

V gene: TRBV28
J gene: TRBJ2-5
CDR3 protein: CASSLNRGIIVETQYF

V gene: TRBV7-2
J gene: TRBJ2-7
CDR3 protein: CASRRTGVTYEQYF

V gene: TRBV18
J gene: TRBJ1-4
CDR3 protein: CASSPFPGQEKEKLFF

V gene: TRBV19
J gene: TRBJ2-1
CDR3 protein: CASMRIAAPNNEQFF

V gene: TRBV20-1
J gene: TRBJ2-3
CDR3 protein: CSASSRGPPDTQYF

V gene: TRBV2
J gene: TRBJ1-4
CDR3 protein: CARGSPGEKLFF

V gene: TRBV29-1
J gene: TRBJ2-3
CDR3 protein: CSVPKQGVDTQYF

V gene: TRBV2
J gene: TRBJ2-3
CDR3 protein: CASSDRGRTDTQYF

V gene: TRBV7-2
J gene: TRBJ2-1
CDR3 protein: CASSPRSGRPYNEQFF

V gene: TRBV29-1
J gene: TRBJ2-5
CDR3 protein: CSVEAPEETQYF

V gene: TRBV7-2
J gene: TRBJ1-5
CDR3 protein: CASSLSVFSNQPQHF

V gene: TRBV4-3
J gene: TRBJ1-6
CDR3 protein: CASSQVGDRSYNSPLHF

V gene: TRBV6-1
J gene: TRBJ2-5
CDR3 protein: CASKISGMETQYF

V gene: TRBV20-1
J gene: TRBJ2-2
CDR3 protein: CSAEGLAGGFRGEELFF

V gene: TRBV24-1
J gene: TRBJ2-3
CDR3 protein: CATSDSDRPTDTQYF

V gene: TRBV27
J gene: TRBJ1-4
CDR3 protein: CASRRGESEKLFF

V gene: TRBV2
J gene: TRBJ2-3
CDR3 protein: CASSGQGRDTQYF

V gene: TRBV24-1
J gene: TRBJ2-7
CDR3 protein: CATGQDGTYEQYF

V gene: TRBV2
J gene: TRBJ2-7
CDR3 protein: CASSESTGTGDLYEQYF

V gene: TRBV6-1
J gene: TRBJ1-1
CDR3 protein: CASSVGPAGGTEAFF

V gene: TRBV5-6
J gene: TRBJ2-7
CDR3 protein: CASHIAGGSYEQYF

V gene: TRBV7-8
J gene: TRBJ2-2
CDR3 protein: CASSLTPQGAGGELFF

V gene: TRBV4-1
J gene: TRBJ2-3
CDR3 protein: CASSPLPGGGTDTQYF